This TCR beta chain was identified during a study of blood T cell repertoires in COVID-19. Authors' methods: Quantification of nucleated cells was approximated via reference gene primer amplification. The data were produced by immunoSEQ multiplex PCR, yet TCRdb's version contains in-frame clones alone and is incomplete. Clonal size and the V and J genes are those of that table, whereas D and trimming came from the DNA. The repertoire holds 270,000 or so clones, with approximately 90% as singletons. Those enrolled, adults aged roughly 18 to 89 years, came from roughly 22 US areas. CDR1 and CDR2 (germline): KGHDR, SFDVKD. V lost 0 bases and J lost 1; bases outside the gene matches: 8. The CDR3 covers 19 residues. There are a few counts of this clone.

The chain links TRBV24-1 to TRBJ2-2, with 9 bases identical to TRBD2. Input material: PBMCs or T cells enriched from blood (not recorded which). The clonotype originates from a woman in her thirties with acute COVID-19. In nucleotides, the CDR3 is TGTGCCACCAGTGATTTGTTGGCTAGCGGGGAGATGAACACCGGGGAGCTGTTTTTT. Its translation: CATSDLLASGEMNTGELFF.